The rows below give T cell receptor beta chains drawn from one sample of a study of T-cell memory formation after mild COVID-19. TCRdb re-called the 5' RACE reads with MiXCR, one entry per CDR3 protein. There are around 450,000 distinct CDR3 sequences in the sample; 20% occur only once, and approximately 8.4% lies in the top ten. The sequenced material came from PBMCs or a T cell subset sorted from them (not recorded which). These receptors all come from an adult woman who had mild COVID-19 (a few samples of this study predate the infection). Cell type and time point are not known. CDR3s include the opening cysteine and the closing phenylalanine or tryptophan. Fields, in order: J gene, clone size, V gene, D gene, CDR3 DNA, CDR3 protein. D genes are given only for firm matches. Where a row states a size, it is once, few, many or the class of an expanded clone; other rows omit it.

J gene: TRBJ1-5
clone size: NA
V gene: TRBV19
D gene: NA
CDR3 DNA: TGTGCCAGTAGTATCGGGTCAGGGGCGAATCAGCCCCAGCATTTT
CDR3 protein: CASSIGSGANQPQHF

J gene: TRBJ2-1
clone size: few
V gene: TRBV29-1
D gene: NA
CDR3 DNA: TGCAGCGTTCGCCCGGGGCTTGGTGAGCAGTTCTTC
CDR3 protein: CSVRPGLGEQFF

J gene: TRBJ1-1
clone size: NA
V gene: TRBV20-1
D gene: NA
CDR3 DNA: TGCAGTGCCGGGCAGACCATGAACACTGAAGCTTTCTTT
CDR3 protein: CSAGQTMNTEAFF

J gene: TRBJ2-3
clone size: NA
V gene: TRBV29-1
D gene: TRBD1
CDR3 DNA: TGCAGCGTGTCCGGGACAGGGGGGAAAGATACGCAGTATTTT
CDR3 protein: CSVSGTGGKDTQYF

J gene: TRBJ1-1
clone size: NA
V gene: TRBV25-1
D gene: NA
CDR3 DNA: TGTGCCAGCAGTGAAGGGGAAGGCGCCTCGCACACTGAAGCTTTCTTT
CDR3 protein: CASSEGEGASHTEAFF

J gene: TRBJ2-1
clone size: NA
V gene: TRBV9
D gene: NA
CDR3 DNA: TGTGCCAGCAGCGCGCAGTTCTTC
CDR3 protein: CASSAQFF

J gene: TRBJ2-7
clone size: few
V gene: TRBV7-9
D gene: NA
CDR3 DNA: TGTGCCAGCAGCTTTTTTGACAGCTCCTACGAGCAGTACTTC
CDR3 protein: CASSFFDSSYEQYF

J gene: TRBJ1-2
clone size: NA
V gene: TRBV19
D gene: NA
CDR3 DNA: TGTGCCAGTAGTATAGAGGCCCGGTCGGGCTACACCTTC
CDR3 protein: CASSIEARSGYTF

J gene: TRBJ2-7
clone size: few
V gene: TRBV24-1
D gene: TRBD1
CDR3 DNA: TGTGCCACCAGTGCCCACCGGGACAGGGAATCCTACGAGCAGTACTTC
CDR3 protein: CATSAHRDRESYEQYF

J gene: TRBJ2-7
clone size: few
V gene: TRBV5-5
D gene: NA
CDR3 DNA: TGTGCCAGCAGCCGCTTGCCGGTGGGGACCTACGAGCAGTACTTC
CDR3 protein: CASSRLPVGTYEQYF

J gene: TRBJ2-7
clone size: NA
V gene: TRBV4-2
D gene: TRBD2
CDR3 DNA: TGTGCCAGCAGCCTATCGAGCGGGGGGATAATGTACGAGCAGTACTTC
CDR3 protein: CASSLSSGGIMYEQYF

J gene: TRBJ2-7
clone size: NA
V gene: TRBV6-1
D gene: NA
CDR3 DNA: TGTGCCAGCAGGCCACGGGACTTCCGTTTTTACGAGCAGTACTTC
CDR3 protein: CASRPRDFRFYEQYF

J gene: TRBJ2-1
clone size: once
V gene: TRBV4-3
D gene: NA
CDR3 DNA: TGCGCCAGCAGCCAGGGAGACAGGAGCTCCTACAATGAGCAGTTCTTC
CDR3 protein: CASSQGDRSSYNEQFF

J gene: TRBJ2-2
clone size: NA
V gene: TRBV27
D gene: NA
CDR3 DNA: TGTGCCAGCAGTTTAAACCCTTTAGTCACCGGGGAGCTGTTTTTT
CDR3 protein: CASSLNPLVTGELFF

J gene: TRBJ2-7
clone size: NA
V gene: TRBV5-1
D gene: NA
CDR3 DNA: TGCGCCAGCAGCTTGGACAGGGTGGACGAGCAGTACTTC
CDR3 protein: CASSLDRVDEQYF

J gene: TRBJ2-2
clone size: few
V gene: TRBV5-1
D gene: NA
CDR3 DNA: TGCGCCAGCAGCCCCCTAAGGGGAGCCACCGGGGAGCTGTTTTTT
CDR3 protein: CASSPLRGATGELFF

J gene: TRBJ2-7
clone size: few
V gene: TRBV5-5
D gene: NA
CDR3 DNA: TGTGCCAGCACTCCCGGGACGACCTACGAGCAGTACTTC
CDR3 protein: CASTPGTTYEQYF

J gene: TRBJ2-3
clone size: few
V gene: TRBV5-4
D gene: NA
CDR3 DNA: TGTGCCAGCAGCCACGGCGATGAAGACGGCACAGATACGCAGTATTTT
CDR3 protein: CASSHGDEDGTDTQYF

J gene: TRBJ2-7
clone size: NA
V gene: TRBV3-1
D gene: NA
CDR3 DNA: TGTGCCAGCAGCGGGGGAGGCTACGAGCAGTACTTC
CDR3 protein: CASSGGGYEQYF

J gene: TRBJ2-5
clone size: few
V gene: TRBV6-2/TRBV6-3
D gene: TRBD2
CDR3 DNA: TGTGCCAGCAGTCGGTTGAGCGGGACTTGGGAGACCCAGTACTTC
CDR3 protein: CASSRLSGTWETQYF

J gene: TRBJ2-1
clone size: NA
V gene: TRBV7-6
D gene: TRBD1
CDR3 DNA: TGTGCCAGCAGCTTATTCGGGACAGGGGCCTACAATGAGCAGTTCTTC
CDR3 protein: CASSLFGTGAYNEQFF

J gene: TRBJ1-4
clone size: NA
V gene: TRBV29-1
D gene: NA
CDR3 DNA: TGCAGCGTCGGAACAGGAACAACTAATGAAAAACTGTTTTTT
CDR3 protein: CSVGTGTTNEKLFF

J gene: TRBJ1-6
clone size: NA
V gene: TRBV2
D gene: NA
CDR3 DNA: TGTGCCAGCCTGAGTCAGGGGACTTTGGGTTCACCCCTCCACTTT
CDR3 protein: CASLSQGTLGSPLHF

J gene: TRBJ1-2
clone size: NA
V gene: TRBV24-1
D gene: NA
CDR3 DNA: TGTGCCACCAGCCAGACACCTACCTATGGCTACACCTTC
CDR3 protein: CATSQTPTYGYTF

J gene: TRBJ2-3
clone size: NA
V gene: TRBV15
D gene: TRBD2
CDR3 DNA: TGTGCCACCAGCAGAGATCGGGGGGTGGCAGATACGCAGTATTTT
CDR3 protein: CATSRDRGVADTQYF

J gene: TRBJ2-2
clone size: few
V gene: TRBV7-3
D gene: NA
CDR3 DNA: TGTGCCAGCAGCTCAATACCCACCGGGGAGCTGTTTTTT
CDR3 protein: CASSSIPTGELFF

J gene: TRBJ2-2
clone size: NA
V gene: TRBV7-9
D gene: NA
CDR3 DNA: TGTGCCAGCTTGCGAGGTGTTACCGGGGAGCTGTTTTTT
CDR3 protein: CASLRGVTGELFF